This TCR beta chain was identified in a study of T cells in Graves' hyperthyroidism and ophthalmopathy. Study-wide results and limits: With a median lead of 6.5 months before onset, the model predicted ophthalmopathy. Most expanded thyroid clonotypes above 0.001 recurred in blood.

TCR beta CDR3 sequences were amplified from RNA transcripts. An initial round of RT-PCR targeting the TCR CDR3 relied on the HTBI primer set. Each CDR3 protein gets one entry after TCRdb re-called the multiplex PCR reads with MiXCR. This sample yields 490,000 or so distinct CDR3 sequences, of which 40% to 50% are seen a single time; around 44% belongs to the top ten. This CDR3 region has 17 residues. Looked up from germline, CDR1 is SGHTA and CDR2 is FQGNSA. Trimming cost V 5 bases and J 3 bases; bases outside gene matches: 11. In its sample, this clonotype was seen once. Its antigen is undetermined. The chain combines TRBV7-2 with TRBJ2-5; TRBD2 aligns across 11 bases. The source is an adult woman with Graves' disease, either hyperthyroidism or ophthalmopathy (not recorded which). The specimen was peripheral blood or thyroid tissue (not recorded which). The CDR3 DNA reads TGTGCCAGCAGCCCCGTCCTGGGACTAGCGGAAGAAGAGACCCAGTACTTC. Translation gives CASSPVLGLAEEETQYF.